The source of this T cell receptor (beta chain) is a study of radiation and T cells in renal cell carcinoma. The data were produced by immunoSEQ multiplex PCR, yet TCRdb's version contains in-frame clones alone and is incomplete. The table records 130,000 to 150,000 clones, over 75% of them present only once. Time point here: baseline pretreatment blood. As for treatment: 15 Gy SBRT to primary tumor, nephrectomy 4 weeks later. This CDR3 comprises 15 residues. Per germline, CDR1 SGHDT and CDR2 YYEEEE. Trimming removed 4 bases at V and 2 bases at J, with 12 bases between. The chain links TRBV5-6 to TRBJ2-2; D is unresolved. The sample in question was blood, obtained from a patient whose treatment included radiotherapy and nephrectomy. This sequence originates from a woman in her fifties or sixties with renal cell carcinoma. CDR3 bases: TGTGCCAGCAGCGACAACGGCCCCAACACCGGGGAGCTGTTTTTT. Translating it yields CASSDNGPNTGELFF.